Listed below are T cell receptor beta chains from one sample, sequenced in a study of vaccination and CD4 T cells after COVID-19. Their antigen targets remain unknown. Each CDR3 protein gets one entry after TCRdb re-called the PCR reads with MiXCR. The sample yields roughly 11,000 distinct CDR3 sequences, 55% to 65% seen once. Sequencing input: CD4+ T cells from blood, cultured in vitro. Receptors originate from a human donor who had recovered from COVID-19. Both conserved end residues are part of each CDR3. A D gene is named only where the DNA matches it firmly. A clone size is listed for some rows: how often the clone was seen (once, few, many), or a class if it is expanded.

v_gene: TRBV20-1; d_gene: .; j_gene: TRBJ2-3; abundance: .; len: 12; CDR3aa: CSARGATDTQYF; CDR3nt: TGCAGTGCTAGAGGAGCCACAGATACGCAGTATTTT
v_gene: TRBV27; d_gene: .; j_gene: TRBJ1-1; abundance: .; len: 14; CDR3aa: CASSFLGQNTEAFF; CDR3nt: TGTGCCAGCAGTTTCCTCGGACAGAACACTGAAGCTTTCTTT
v_gene: TRBV27; d_gene: TRBD1; j_gene: TRBJ1-1; abundance: .; len: 18; CDR3aa: CASTDGVTGTARGTEAFF; CDR3nt: TGTGCCAGCACCGACGGTGTCACAGGGACAGCCCGCGGGACTGAAGCTTTCTTT
v_gene: TRBV20-1; d_gene: .; j_gene: TRBJ1-4; abundance: .; len: 17; CDR3aa: CSARDPSRGAYNEKLFF; CDR3nt: TGCAGTGCTAGAGACCCAAGCAGGGGCGCCTATAATGAAAAACTGTTTTTT
v_gene: TRBV6-1; d_gene: TRBD1; j_gene: TRBJ2-6; abundance: .; len: 18; CDR3aa: CASNRDRAPVSGANVLTF; CDR3nt: TGTGCCAGCAATAGAGACAGGGCCCCCGTCTCTGGGGCCAACGTCCTGACTTTC
v_gene: TRBV10-3; d_gene: TRBD1; j_gene: TRBJ1-5; abundance: few; len: 16; CDR3aa: CAISEGTGVTYQPQHF; CDR3nt: TGTGCCATCAGTGAGGGGACAGGGGTTACCTATCAGCCCCAGCATTTT
v_gene: TRBV19; d_gene: .; j_gene: TRBJ1-5; abundance: .; len: 13; CDR3aa: CASSIDLSQPQHF; CDR3nt: TGTGCCAGTAGTATAGATTTGAGTCAGCCCCAGCATTTT
v_gene: TRBV4-1; d_gene: TRBD1; j_gene: TRBJ2-5; abundance: .; len: 15; CDR3aa: CASSPHRGQGQTQYF; CDR3nt: TGCGCCAGCAGCCCACATAGGGGACAGGGACAGACCCAGTACTTC
v_gene: TRBV7-2; d_gene: TRBD2; j_gene: TRBJ2-5; abundance: few; len: 14; CDR3aa: CASSFASGAETQYF; CDR3nt: TGTGCCAGCAGCTTCGCTAGCGGGGCAGAGACCCAGTACTTC
v_gene: TRBV12-3/TRBV12-4; d_gene: .; j_gene: TRBJ1-5; abundance: .; len: 13; CDR3aa: CASSFVSNQPQHF; CDR3nt: TGTGCCAGCAGTTTTGTTAGCAATCAGCCCCAGCATTTT
v_gene: TRBV7-2; d_gene: TRBD1; j_gene: TRBJ1-1; abundance: .; len: 12; CDR3aa: CASSLNRGEAFF; CDR3nt: TGTGCCAGCAGCTTAAACAGGGGCGAAGCTTTCTTT
v_gene: TRBV25-1; d_gene: .; j_gene: TRBJ1-2; abundance: few; len: 16; CDR3aa: CASSELGGLGHNGYTF; CDR3nt: TGTGCCAGCAGTGAATTAGGCGGTTTAGGTCATAACGGCTACACCTTC
v_gene: TRBV7-2; d_gene: .; j_gene: TRBJ2-4; abundance: few; len: 14; CDR3aa: CASSPNVGANIQYF; CDR3nt: TGTGCCAGCAGCCCTAACGTGGGAGCAAACATTCAGTACTTC
v_gene: TRBV6-2/TRBV6-3; d_gene: TRBD1; j_gene: TRBJ1-2; abundance: .; len: 13; CDR3aa: CASSSGQPYGYTF; CDR3nt: TGTGCCAGCAGTTCGGGACAGCCCTATGGCTACACCTTC
v_gene: TRBV7-6; d_gene: .; j_gene: TRBJ1-1; abundance: .; len: 15; CDR3aa: CASSSSAGVGTEAFF; CDR3nt: TGTGCCAGCAGTTCATCCGCGGGGGTAGGCACTGAAGCTTTCTTT
v_gene: TRBV7-8; d_gene: .; j_gene: TRBJ2-3; abundance: few; len: 15; CDR3aa: CASSLDRHNTDTQYF; CDR3nt: TGTGCCAGCAGCTTAGACAGGCATAACACAGATACGCAGTATTTT
v_gene: TRBV6-1; d_gene: TRBD1; j_gene: TRBJ2-7; abundance: once; len: 14; CDR3aa: CASRVTGATYEQYF; CDR3nt: TGTGCCAGCAGAGTGACAGGGGCGACCTACGAGCAGTACTTC
v_gene: TRBV30; d_gene: .; j_gene: TRBJ1-2; abundance: .; len: 11; CDR3aa: CAWSVRSGYTF; CDR3nt: TGTGCCTGGAGTGTTAGGTCCGGCTACACCTTC
v_gene: TRBV27; d_gene: .; j_gene: TRBJ2-2; abundance: .; len: 17; CDR3aa: CASSLWAATSNTGELFF; CDR3nt: TGTGCCAGCAGTTTATGGGCAGCCACTTCGAACACCGGGGAGCTGTTTTTT
v_gene: TRBV27; d_gene: TRBD2; j_gene: TRBJ2-3; abundance: few; len: 13; CDR3aa: CASSSASGVTQYF; CDR3nt: TGTGCCAGCAGTTCAGCTAGCGGGGTTACGCAGTATTTT
v_gene: TRBV20-1; d_gene: .; j_gene: TRBJ1-1; abundance: few; len: 13; CDR3aa: CSASKRGGTEAFF; CDR3nt: TGCAGTGCTAGTAAAAGGGGAGGTACTGAAGCTTTCTTT
v_gene: TRBV7-9; d_gene: .; j_gene: TRBJ2-1; abundance: .; len: 12; CDR3aa: CASSWRGNEQFF; CDR3nt: TGTGCCAGCAGCTGGAGGGGCAATGAGCAGTTCTTC
v_gene: TRBV20-1; d_gene: .; j_gene: TRBJ2-3; abundance: .; len: 13; CDR3aa: CSASEGVADTQYF; CDR3nt: TGCAGTGCTAGTGAAGGGGTCGCAGATACGCAGTATTTT
v_gene: TRBV20-1; d_gene: .; j_gene: TRBJ1-2; abundance: few; len: 14; CDR3aa: CSARETSRAGGYTF; CDR3nt: TGCAGTGCTAGGGAGACCTCACGGGCCGGGGGCTACACCTTC
v_gene: TRBV20-1; d_gene: .; j_gene: TRBJ2-7; abundance: few; len: 11; CDR3aa: CSARNTYEQYF; CDR3nt: TGCAGTGCTAGAAACACCTACGAGCAGTACTTC
v_gene: TRBV27; d_gene: .; j_gene: TRBJ1-1; abundance: .; len: 13; CDR3aa: CASSYRSRSEAFF; CDR3nt: TGTGCCAGCAGTTATCGTTCGAGGAGTGAAGCTTTCTTT
v_gene: TRBV20-1; d_gene: .; j_gene: TRBJ2-5; abundance: .; len: 15; CDR3aa: CSAPGAQGFQETQYF; CDR3nt: TGCAGTGCTCCGGGGGCCCAGGGCTTCCAAGAGACCCAGTACTTC
v_gene: TRBV2; d_gene: TRBD1; j_gene: TRBJ1-5; abundance: few; len: 14; CDR3aa: CASRTGGDNQPQHF; CDR3nt: TGTGCCAGCAGGACAGGGGGGGACAATCAGCCCCAGCATTTT
v_gene: TRBV6-1; d_gene: .; j_gene: TRBJ2-7; abundance: .; len: 11; CDR3aa: CASRRDYEQYF; CDR3nt: TGTGCCAGCAGGCGGGACTACGAGCAGTACTTC
v_gene: TRBV4-1; d_gene: .; j_gene: TRBJ2-7; abundance: .; len: 13; CDR3aa: CASSQDGYYEQYF; CDR3nt: TGCGCCAGCAGCCAAGATGGCTACTACGAGCAGTACTTC
v_gene: TRBV20-1; d_gene: .; j_gene: TRBJ2-3; abundance: few; len: 15; CDR3aa: CSAARFIVPTDTQYF; CDR3nt: TGCAGTGCCGCACGATTTATTGTCCCCACAGATACGCAGTATTTT
v_gene: TRBV7-2; d_gene: TRBD1; j_gene: TRBJ2-7; abundance: few; len: 15; CDR3aa: CASRFSGDRGNEQYF; CDR3nt: TGTGCCAGCAGGTTCTCGGGGGACAGGGGCAACGAGCAGTACTTC
v_gene: TRBV21-1; d_gene: .; j_gene: TRBJ1-5; abundance: few; len: 16; CDR3aa: CASSFQTGALCQPQHF; CDR3nt: TGTGCCAGCAGCTTTCAAACAGGGGCCCTATGTCAGCCCCAGCATTTT